These 18 T cell receptor beta chains originate from one sample sequenced in a study of T cells in Graves' hyperthyroidism and ophthalmopathy. Amplification yielded TCR beta CDR3 regions, with RNA transcripts as the source. The HTBI primer set served for first-round RT-PCR of the TCR CDR3. Each CDR3 protein is one row after TCRdb ran MiXCR on the multiplex PCR reads. The sample gives a few hundred thousand distinct CDR3 sequences, over 15% of which show up once; 17% is in the top ten. The sequencing input was blood. These TCRs come from a woman under 30 with Graves' ophthalmopathy.

This clonotype was observed at least ten times. The chain links TRBV20-1 to TRBJ2-7; no clear D gene. V was clipped by 2 bases and J by 2 bases, with 7 bases between them. Germline V CDR1 and CDR2: DFQATT, SNEGSKA (reference sequence). This CDR3 is built from 12 residues. The CDR3, as DNA: TGCAGTGCTAGACAGGACCCCTACGAGCAGTACTTC. As protein: CSARQDPYEQYF.

This clonotype was recorded a few times. The CDR3 is CASSLRGAGGYQETQYF. The CDR3, as DNA: TGTGCCAGCAGCTTGAGAGGGGCGGGGGGGTACCAAGAGACCCAGTACTTC. The chain recombines TRBV5-8 with TRBJ2-5; 9 nucleotides line up with TRBD2. The germline gives CDR1 SGHTS, CDR2 YDEGEE. The CDR3 covers 17 residues. The ends lost 1 base at V and 0 bases at J; junction bases unmatched: 7.

This clonotype has a count of ten or more. The rearrangement links TRBV30 to TRBJ1-1; D call uncertain. This CDR3 spans 12 amino acids. The V end was cut by 1 base, the J end by 6 bases, with 9 bases between. Germline CDR1 GTSNPN, CDR2 SVGIG (reference sequence). The chain's CDR3 is CAWSGSWPEAFF. In DNA form, the CDR3 reads TGTGCCTGGAGTGGAAGTTGGCCTGAAGCTTTCTTT.

V is TRBV7-9 and J is TRBJ2-1; 12 bases align to TRBD2. The CDR3 has 15 amino acids. V was pared by 2 bases and J by 6 bases, with 2 bases of the junction left unmatched. In germline, CDR1 is SEHNR, CDR2 FQNEAQ (reference sequence). CDR3 protein: CASSLLAGGVNEQFF. In DNA, the CDR3 is TGTGCCAGCAGCTTACTAGCGGGAGGGGTCAATGAGCAGTTCTTC.

A word on this clonotype: This may come from a read error, since a much larger clone is one base off. This chain uses TRBV7-2 with TRBJ2-2; a possible D gene is TRBD2 (5 bases). The germline V gene has CDR1 SGHTA and CDR2 FQGNSA. The CDR3 spans 15 residues. The CDR3, as DNA: TGTGCCAGCAGTAGACGGCTAACGAACACCGGGGAGCCGTTTTTT. Residues: CASSRRLTNTGEPFF.

The V call is TRBV4-1, the J call TRBJ1-2, with D possibly matching TRBD1 (5 bases). Germline CDR1 is MGHRA and CDR2 is YSYEKL. This CDR3 is 15 amino acids long. V was pared by 4 bases and J by 3 bases, with 15 bases between. CDR3 bases: TGCGCCAGCAGCCGCCGAAATGGGGGGGACTATGGCTACACCTTC. It yields the protein CASSRRNGGDYGYTF.

This clonotype was counted only a few times. This chain links TRBV6-4 with TRBJ2-1; D is unresolved. V lost 0 bases to trimming and J lost 2 bases, with 5 bases between them. From germline, CDR1 is MRHNA and CDR2 SNTAGT. This CDR3 has 14 residues. CDR3 loop: CASSDSGTYNEQFF. Written as DNA, the CDR3 is TGTGCCAGCAGTGACTCCGGTACCTACAATGAGCAGTTCTTC.

This clonotype appeared a few times. The rearrangement joins TRBV20-1 to TRBJ2-5; 8 bases match TRBD2. CDR3 length equals 13 residues. Trimming took 3 bases from V and 3 from J; bases not matched to a gene: 3. CDR1 is DFQATT, CDR2 SNEGSKA, per germline (reference sequence). This CDR3 is CSASGGAEETQYF. CDR3 sequence (DNA): TGCAGTGCTAGCGGGGGGGCTGAAGAGACCCAGTACTTC.

This clonotype was picked up many times. CDR3 sequence reads: CASSQDLHADGGYTF. In DNA form, the CDR3 reads TGTGCCAGCAGCCAAGATCTGCATGCCGACGGGGGCTACACCTTC. The rearrangement uses TRBV3-1 and TRBJ1-2; D is ambiguous. The germline V gene encodes CDR1 LGHDT and CDR2 YNNKEL (reference sequence). V was pared by 0 bases and J by 8 bases, with 16 bases between. The CDR3 has 15 amino acids.

The table lists this clonotype with many counts. The rearrangement joins TRBV18 to TRBJ1-1; 10 nucleotides agree with TRBD1. There are 14 residues in the CDR3. V was clipped by 0 bases and J by 11 bases; unmatched bases: 6. CDR1 and CDR2 (germline): KGHSH, LQKENI. The CDR3 is CASSPPGTGVLAFF. The CDR3 bases are TGTGCCAGCTCACCACCGGGGACAGGGGTGTTGGCTTTCTTT. The whole variable domain, filled in from reference TRBV18 and TRBJ1-1, reads NAGVMQNPRHLVRRRGQEARLRCSPMKGHSHVYWYRQLPEEGLKFMVYLQKENIIDESGMPKERFSAEFPKEGPSILRIQQVVRGDSAAYFCASSPPGTGVLAFFGQGTRLTVV.

This clonotype was counted at least ten times. This chain joins TRBV7-2 and TRBJ2-1; D might be TRBD1 (5 bases). Trimming pared 5 bases from V and 0 bases from J, leaving 17 bases between. Germline V gene lookup returns CDR1 SGHTA and CDR2 FQGNSA. The CDR3 spans 17 residues. The CDR3 nucleotides read TGTGCCAGCAGCCAAACCCTGGGGCTGAGCTCCTACAATGAGCAGTTCTTC. Translating gives CASSQTLGLSSYNEQFF. The variable domain in full, with the rest retrieved from reference TRBV7-2 and TRBJ2-1, is GAGVSQSPSNKVTEKGKDVELRCDPISGHTALYWYRQSLGQGLEFLIYFQGNSAPDKSGLPSDRFSAERTGGSVSTLTIQRTQQEDSAVYLCASSQTLGLSSYNEQFFGPGTRLTVL.

V usage is TRBV9 and J usage is TRBJ2-3, with 9 bases fitting TRBD2. The CDR3 is made up of 16 amino acids. CDR1 is SGDLS, CDR2 YYNGEE, per germline. Trimming at V came to 7 bases and at J to 4 bases, leaving 13 bases not matched to a gene. CDR3: CASGPGAGGSADTQYF. As DNA, the CDR3 is TGTGCCAGCGGCCCTGGAGCGGGGGGTAGCGCAGATACGCAGTATTTT.

This clonotype occurred many times. The chain links TRBV30 to TRBJ2-5, with TRBD2 as a possible D gene (5 bases). V was trimmed by 4 bases and J by 5 bases, leaving 8 bases between them. From germline, CDR1 is GTSNPN and CDR2 SVGIG (reference sequence). CDR3 length equals 11 residues. CDR3 nucleotide sequence: TGTGCCTGGACTAGCATGGAGACCCAGTACTTC. As protein: CAWTSMETQYF.

V usage is TRBV2 and J usage is TRBJ2-1; 8 bases agree with TRBD2. With V trimmed by 6 bases and J by 1 base, 5 bases remained unmatched. This CDR3 comprises 15 residues. The germline V gene encodes CDR1 SNHLY and CDR2 FYNNEI. The CDR3 protein is CASSGTRRSYNEQFF. CDR3 nucleotides: TGTGCCAGCAGCGGGACTAGGAGATCCTACAATGAGCAGTTCTTC.

In its sample, this clonotype was seen a few times. The gene calls are TRBV7-9 and TRBJ1-4; D is perhaps TRBD1 (5 bases). Germline V lookup: CDR1 SEHNR, CDR2 FQNEAQ (reference sequence). CDR3 size: 14 residues. V was cut by 6 bases and J by 6 bases, with 14 bases left in between. The CDR3 DNA is TGTGCCAGCAGTTCGAGCAGGGATTATGAAAAACTGTTTTTT. It specifies CASSSSRDYEKLFF.

Ten or more counts support this clonotype. This chain joins TRBV7-9 and TRBJ2-5; TRBD2 agrees at 15 bases. The CDR3 has 16 amino acids. The germline gives CDR1 SEHNR, CDR2 FQNEAQ (reference sequence). Trimming cost V 5 bases and J 5 bases; bases outside gene matches: 6. The CDR3 protein is CASSRGLAGGLETQYF. Written as DNA, the CDR3 is TGTGCCAGCAGCCGCGGACTAGCGGGGGGGTTGGAGACCCAGTACTTC.

This clonotype was seen a handful of times. The chain joins TRBV5-1 to TRBJ1-6, with D unclear. Germline V gives CDR1 SGHRS, CDR2 YFSETQ. This CDR3 contains 15 residues. Trimming pared 1 base from V and 6 bases from J, leaving 11 bases between. The CDR3 loop is CASSLNEGSNSPLHF. The CDR3 DNA reads as TGCGCCAGCAGCTTGAACGAGGGCAGTAATTCACCCCTCCACTTT.

This clonotype showed up many times. The V gene is TRBV28, the J gene TRBJ1-1, with 7 bases lining up with TRBD1. Germline V lookup: CDR1 MDHEN, CDR2 SYDVKM. CDR3 length: 16 amino acids. Unmatched junction bases numbered 12, after V lost 6 bases and J lost 2 bases. Here the CDR3 DNA reads TGTGCCAGCAGAGTGGATGGTCAGGGGGGCAACACTGAAGCTTTCTTT. It encodes CASRVDGQGGNTEAFF.